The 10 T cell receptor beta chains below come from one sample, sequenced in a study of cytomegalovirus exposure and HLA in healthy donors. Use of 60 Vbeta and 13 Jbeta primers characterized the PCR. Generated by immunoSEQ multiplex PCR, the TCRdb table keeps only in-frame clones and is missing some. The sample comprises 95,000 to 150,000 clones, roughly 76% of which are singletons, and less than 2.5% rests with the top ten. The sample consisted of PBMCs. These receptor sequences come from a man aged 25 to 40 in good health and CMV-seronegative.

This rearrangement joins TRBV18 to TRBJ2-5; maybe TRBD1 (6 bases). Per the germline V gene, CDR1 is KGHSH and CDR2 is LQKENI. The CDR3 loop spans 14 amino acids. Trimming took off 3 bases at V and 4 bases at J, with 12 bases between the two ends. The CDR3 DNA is TGTGCCAGCTCACCTTTTGAGGGGGTAGAGACCCAGTACTTC. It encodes CASSPFEGVETQYF.

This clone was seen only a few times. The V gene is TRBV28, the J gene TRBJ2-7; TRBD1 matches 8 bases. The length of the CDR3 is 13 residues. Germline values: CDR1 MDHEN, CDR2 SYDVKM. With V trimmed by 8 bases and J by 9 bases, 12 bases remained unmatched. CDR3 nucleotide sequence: TGTGCCAGCGGGGGACAGGAGATTATCGGGCAGTACTTC. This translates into CASGGQEIIGQYF.

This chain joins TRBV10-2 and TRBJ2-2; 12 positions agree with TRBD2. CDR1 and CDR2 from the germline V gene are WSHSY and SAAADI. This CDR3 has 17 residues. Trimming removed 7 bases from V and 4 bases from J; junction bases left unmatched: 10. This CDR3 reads CASTVTSGGRSTGELFF. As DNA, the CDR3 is TGCGCCAGCACCGTGACTAGCGGGGGTCGGAGCACCGGGGAGCTGTTTTTT.

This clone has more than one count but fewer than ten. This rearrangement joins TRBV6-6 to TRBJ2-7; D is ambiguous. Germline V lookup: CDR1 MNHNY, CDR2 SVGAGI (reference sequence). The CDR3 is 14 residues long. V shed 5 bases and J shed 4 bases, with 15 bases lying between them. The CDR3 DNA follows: TGTGCCAGCAGTATCGAGAATGGTGCATACGAGCAGTACTTC. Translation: CASSIENGAYEQYF.

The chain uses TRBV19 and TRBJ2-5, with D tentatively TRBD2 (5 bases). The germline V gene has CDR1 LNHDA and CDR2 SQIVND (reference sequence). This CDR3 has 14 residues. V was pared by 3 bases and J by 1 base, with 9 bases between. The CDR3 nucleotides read TGTGCCAGTAGTATCTTCAGCGGCCAAGAGACCCAGTACTTC. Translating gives CASSIFSGQETQYF. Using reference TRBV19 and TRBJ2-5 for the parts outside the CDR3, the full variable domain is DGGITQSPKYLFRKEGQNVTLSCEQNLNHDAMYWYRQDPGQGLRLIYYSQIVNDFQKGDIAEGYSVSREKKESFPLTVTSAQKNPTAFYLCASSIFSGQETQYFGPGTRLLVL.

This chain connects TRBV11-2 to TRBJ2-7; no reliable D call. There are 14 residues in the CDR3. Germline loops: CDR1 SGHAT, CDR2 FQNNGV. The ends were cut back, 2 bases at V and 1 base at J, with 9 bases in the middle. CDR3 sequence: CASSLTTSSYEQYF. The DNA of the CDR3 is TGTGCCAGCAGCTTAACTACGTCTTCCTACGAGCAGTACTTC.

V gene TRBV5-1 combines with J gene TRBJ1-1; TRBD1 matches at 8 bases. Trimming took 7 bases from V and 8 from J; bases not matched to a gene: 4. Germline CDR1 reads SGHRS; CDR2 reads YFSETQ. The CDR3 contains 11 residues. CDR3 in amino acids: CASSDRAEAFF. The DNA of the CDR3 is TGCGCCAGCTCGGACAGGGCGGAAGCTTTCTTT.

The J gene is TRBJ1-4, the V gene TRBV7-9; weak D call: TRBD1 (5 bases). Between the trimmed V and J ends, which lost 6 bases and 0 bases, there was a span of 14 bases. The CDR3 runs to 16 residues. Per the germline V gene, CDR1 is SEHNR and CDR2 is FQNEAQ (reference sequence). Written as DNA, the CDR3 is TGTGCCAGCAGTTCAAAAGGGGATTCAACTAATGAAAAACTGTTTTTT. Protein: CASSSKGDSTNEKLFF.

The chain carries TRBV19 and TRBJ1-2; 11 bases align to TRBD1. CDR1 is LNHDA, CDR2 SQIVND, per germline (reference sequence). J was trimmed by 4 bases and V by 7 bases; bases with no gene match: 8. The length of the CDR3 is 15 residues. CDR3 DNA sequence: TGTGCCAGTACCATGGACAGGGGGCGAATCTATGGCTACACCTTC. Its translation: CASTMDRGRIYGYTF.

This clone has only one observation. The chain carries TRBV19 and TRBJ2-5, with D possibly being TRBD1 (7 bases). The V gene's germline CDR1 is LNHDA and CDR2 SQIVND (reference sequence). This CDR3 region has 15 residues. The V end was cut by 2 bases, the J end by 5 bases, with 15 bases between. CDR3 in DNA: TGTGCCAGTAGTATACAGGGGGGATTCCAGGAGACCCAGTACTTC. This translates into CASSIQGGFQETQYF.